This T cell receptor beta chain originates from a study of T cell responses to AZD1222 COVID-19 vaccine. The overall study: Second-dose intervals of approximately 4 or approximately 12 weeks were pooled.

Regarding this clone: Its antigen is currently unknown.

The data were produced by immunoSEQ multiplex PCR, yet TCRdb's version contains in-frame clones alone and is incomplete. The profile shows 100,000 or so clones, 91% of them singletons. Study results and caveats: Rises in breadth and depth of Spike-specific TCRs came after two AZD1222 doses. Along spike, vaccine-associated CD4 TCRs were found throughout, with dominance at 160-218 and 743-854.

This TCR derives from an adult in good health. The sample was peripheral blood, taken on day 0 of AZD1222 vaccination.

The CDR3 region is CASSLEGAQPQHF. CDR3 DNA sequence: TGTGCCAGCAGTTTAGAGGGGGCACAGCCCCAGCATTTT. This chain connects TRBV12-3 or TRBV12-4 to TRBJ1-5; 7 bases agree with TRBD1. Unmatched junction bases numbered 1, after V lost 1 base and J lost 7 bases. The CDR3 has 13 residues.